These T cell receptor beta chains were read from a single sample in a study of regulatory T cells in long-lasting Graves disease. MiXCR, run by TCRdb on the multiplex PCR reads, gives a single entry per CDR3 protein. The data show 600,000 to 850,000 distinct CDR3 sequences, with roughly 30% seen just once and under 55% held by the top ten. Sequencing used peripheral blood mononuclear cells (PBMCs), obtained when the disease was refractory, from a patient treated with antithyroid drugs. The source of these receptors is a female donor with Graves disease. Each CDR3 is given with its conserved first and last residue. D genes are given only for firm matches. Expanded clones are given a class, and other clones once, few, many or no size at all.

V gene: TRBV18; clone size: NA; D gene: TRBD1; J gene: TRBJ1-5; CDR3 DNA: TGTGCCAGCTCACCTACAGGGGGGGATAGCAATCAGCCCCAGCATTTT; CDR3 protein: CASSPTGGDSNQPQHF
V gene: TRBV27; clone size: NA; D gene: TRBD1; J gene: TRBJ1-5; CDR3 DNA: TGTGCCAGCAGTTCAGTCGGGACAGGCAATCAGCCCCAGCATTTT; CDR3 protein: CASSSVGTGNQPQHF
V gene: TRBV7-3; clone size: many; D gene: NA; J gene: TRBJ1-1; CDR3 DNA: TGTGCCAGCAGCCCCTACACTTTAACGGGGACTGAAGCTTTCTTT; CDR3 protein: CASSPYTLTGTEAFF
V gene: TRBV30; clone size: few; D gene: NA; J gene: TRBJ2-2; CDR3 DNA: TGTGCCTGGGGGGCATTCACCGGGGAGCTGTTTTTT; CDR3 protein: CAWGAFTGELFF
V gene: TRBV5-1; clone size: NA; D gene: TRBD1; J gene: TRBJ1-1; CDR3 DNA: TGCGCCAGCAGCTCCTCGACAGGGGGAGGGACTGAAGCTTTCTTT; CDR3 protein: CASSSSTGGGTEAFF
V gene: TRBV11-2; clone size: many; D gene: NA; J gene: TRBJ2-5; CDR3 DNA: TGTGCCAGCAGCCGCGAAATGTACCAAGAGACCCAGTACTTC; CDR3 protein: CASSREMYQETQYF
V gene: TRBV28; clone size: NA; D gene: NA; J gene: TRBJ2-6; CDR3 DNA: TGTGCCACTGGACAGCGGAGTTTCTCTGGGGCCAACGTCCTGACTTTC; CDR3 protein: CATGQRSFSGANVLTF
V gene: TRBV7-7; clone size: many; D gene: NA; J gene: TRBJ2-7; CDR3 DNA: TGTGCCAGCAGCGAAGGGACATCCTACGAGCAGTACTTC; CDR3 protein: CASSEGTSYEQYF
V gene: TRBV11-2; clone size: NA; D gene: NA; J gene: TRBJ1-5; CDR3 DNA: TGTGCCAGCAGCTCCGTGGGGGGTTTTCAGCCCCAGCATTTT; CDR3 protein: CASSSVGGFQPQHF
V gene: TRBV10-3; clone size: NA; D gene: TRBD1; J gene: TRBJ2-7; CDR3 DNA: TGTGCCATCAGTAGGGTCAGGGGGCAGGGCGAGCAGTACTTC; CDR3 protein: CAISRVRGQGEQYF
V gene: TRBV7-2; clone size: NA; D gene: TRBD2; J gene: TRBJ2-7; CDR3 DNA: TGTGCCAGCAGCCCCGACGGGGGGGGCCCCTACGAGCAGTACTTC; CDR3 protein: CASSPDGGGPYEQYF
V gene: TRBV11-1; clone size: many; D gene: NA; J gene: TRBJ1-1; CDR3 DNA: TGTGCCAGCAGCTTAGTGGCAGGGGTTTCGGACACTGAAGCTTTCTTT; CDR3 protein: CASSLVAGVSDTEAFF
V gene: TRBV28; clone size: many; D gene: NA; J gene: TRBJ1-5; CDR3 DNA: TGTGCCAGCAGTTTTTGGGGGGACGGCAATCAGCCCCAGCATTTT; CDR3 protein: CASSFWGDGNQPQHF
V gene: TRBV7-9; clone size: many; D gene: NA; J gene: TRBJ1-2; CDR3 DNA: TGTGCCAGCAGCCGATACGGACCGGATGGCTACACCTTC; CDR3 protein: CASSRYGPDGYTF
V gene: TRBV10-3; clone size: NA; D gene: TRBD1; J gene: TRBJ2-7; CDR3 DNA: TGTGCCATCAAGGGGGGACAGGGCTACGAGCAGTACTTC; CDR3 protein: CAIKGGQGYEQYF
V gene: TRBV7-2; clone size: NA; D gene: NA; J gene: TRBJ1-2; CDR3 DNA: TGTGCCAGCAGCCACAGGGTAGACTATGGCTACACCTTC; CDR3 protein: CASSHRVDYGYTF
V gene: TRBV7-3; clone size: few; D gene: NA; J gene: TRBJ2-5; CDR3 DNA: TGTGCCAGCAGCTTAAAATACTCAGAGACCCAGTACTTC; CDR3 protein: CASSLKYSETQYF
V gene: TRBV11-2; clone size: NA; D gene: NA; J gene: TRBJ2-1; CDR3 DNA: TGTGCCAGCAGCCCCGGCGCAGTAAATGGGCAGTTCTTC; CDR3 protein: CASSPGAVNGQFF
V gene: TRBV20-1; clone size: NA; D gene: NA; J gene: TRBJ2-4; CDR3 DNA: TGCAGTGTAGTGTCGGCCAAAAACATTCAGTACTTC; CDR3 protein: CSVVSAKNIQYF
V gene: TRBV6-1; clone size: NA; D gene: TRBD2; J gene: TRBJ2-5; CDR3 DNA: TGTACCGCTAGAGCGGGAGGGGGGGAGACCCAGTACTTC; CDR3 protein: CTARAGGGETQYF
V gene: TRBV6-5; clone size: NA; D gene: NA; J gene: TRBJ1-1; CDR3 DNA: TGTGCCAGCAGTTTGCAGGGTTACCTGAACACTGAAGCTTTCTTT; CDR3 protein: CASSLQGYLNTEAFF
V gene: TRBV2; clone size: few; D gene: NA; J gene: TRBJ2-2; CDR3 DNA: TGTGCCAGCAGTGAAATGGGAAGGGTTAACACCGGGGAGCTGTTTTTT; CDR3 protein: CASSEMGRVNTGELFF
V gene: TRBV7-8; clone size: many; D gene: NA; J gene: TRBJ1-5; CDR3 DNA: TGTGCCAGCAGCTTGGAGGGAGACCAGCCCCAGCATTTT; CDR3 protein: CASSLEGDQPQHF
V gene: TRBV19; clone size: NA; D gene: NA; J gene: TRBJ1-5; CDR3 DNA: TGTGCCAGTAGGTCGGACGGCCAGCCCCAGCATTTT; CDR3 protein: CASRSDGQPQHF
V gene: TRBV6-5; clone size: NA; D gene: TRBD1; J gene: TRBJ1-4; CDR3 DNA: TGTGCCAGCAGTTACTCCGAGGACAGGGGGAATGAAAAACTGTTTTTT; CDR3 protein: CASSYSEDRGNEKLFF
V gene: TRBV3-1; clone size: few; D gene: NA; J gene: TRBJ2-7; CDR3 DNA: TGTGCCAGCAGCCAAGCCGGGACTTCAAGTCACGAGCAGTACTTC; CDR3 protein: CASSQAGTSSHEQYF
V gene: TRBV20-1; clone size: NA; D gene: TRBD2; J gene: TRBJ2-5; CDR3 DNA: TGCAGTGCTAGAAGTCTAGCGGGGACCCTAAACCAAGAGACCCAGTACTTC; CDR3 protein: CSARSLAGTLNQETQYF
V gene: TRBV2; clone size: few; D gene: NA; J gene: TRBJ2-7; CDR3 DNA: TGTGCCAGCAGTGAAGGAGTCACCTACGAGCAGTACTTC; CDR3 protein: CASSEGVTYEQYF
V gene: TRBV29-1; clone size: few; D gene: NA; J gene: TRBJ1-1; CDR3 DNA: TGCAGCGTGATAAGAATTAACACTGAAGCTTTCTTT; CDR3 protein: CSVIRINTEAFF